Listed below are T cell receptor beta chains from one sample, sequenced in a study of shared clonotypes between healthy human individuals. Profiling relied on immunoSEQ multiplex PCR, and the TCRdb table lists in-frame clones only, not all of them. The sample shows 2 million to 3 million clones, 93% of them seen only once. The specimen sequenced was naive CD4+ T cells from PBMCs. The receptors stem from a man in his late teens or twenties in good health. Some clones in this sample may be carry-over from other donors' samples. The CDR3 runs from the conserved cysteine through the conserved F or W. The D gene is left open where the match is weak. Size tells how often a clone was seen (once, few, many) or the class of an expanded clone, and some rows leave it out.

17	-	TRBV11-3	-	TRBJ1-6	CASSLGGAVEYNSPLHF	TGTGCCAGCAGCTTAGGGGGGGCAGTCGAATATAATTCACCCCTCCACTTT
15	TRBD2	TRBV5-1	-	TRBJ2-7	CASSTGLADIYEQYF	TGCGCCAGCAGCACCGGACTAGCGGACATCTACGAGCAGTACTTC
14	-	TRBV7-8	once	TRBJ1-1	CASSVPGGNTEAFF	TGTGCCAGCAGTGTACCGGGGGGGAACACTGAAGCTTTCTTT
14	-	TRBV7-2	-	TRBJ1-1	CASSEDADYTEAFF	TGTGCCAGCAGCGAGGACGCTGACTACACTGAAGCTTTCTTT
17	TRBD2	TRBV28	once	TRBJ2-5	CASSLWAREGDQETQYF	TGTGCCAGCAGTTTATGGGCCCGGGAGGGGGACCAAGAGACCCAGTACTTC
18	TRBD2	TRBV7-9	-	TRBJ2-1	CASSPWGLAGGRYNEQFF	TGTGCCAGCAGCCCCTGGGGACTAGCGGGAGGCCGATACAATGAGCAGTTCTTC
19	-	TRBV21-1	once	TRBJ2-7	CASSKTTNGGTTSSYEQYF	TGTGCCAGCAGCAAGACTACTAACGGCGGGACTACGAGCTCCTACGAGCAGTACTTC
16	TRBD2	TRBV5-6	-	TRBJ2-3	CASSLALAGVPDTQYF	TGTGCCAGCAGCTTGGCCCTAGCGGGAGTACCAGATACGCAGTATTTT
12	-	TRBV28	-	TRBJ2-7	CASRTGIGEQYF	TGTGCCAGCAGAACAGGGATAGGAGAGCAGTACTTC
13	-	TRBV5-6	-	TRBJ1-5	CASSPRRGGPQHF	TGTGCCAGCAGCCCCCGTCGGGGGGGGCCCCAGCATTTT
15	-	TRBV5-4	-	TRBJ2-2	CASSRDGQNTGELFF	TGTGCCAGCAGCCGCGACGGACAGAACACCGGGGAGCTGTTTTTT
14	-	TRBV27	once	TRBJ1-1	CASSLYRRNTEAFF	TGTGCCAGCAGTTTATACAGACGGAACACTGAAGCTTTCTTT
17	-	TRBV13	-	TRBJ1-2	CASSLGGRGDRSYGYTF	TGTGCCAGCAGCTTAGGCGGAAGGGGAGATAGATCCTATGGCTACACCTTC
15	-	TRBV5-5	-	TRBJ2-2	CASSLLAGAGGELFF	TGTGCCAGCAGCTTGCTCGCAGGGGCTGGCGGGGAGCTGTTTTTT
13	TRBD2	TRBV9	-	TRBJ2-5	CASSPSGGETQYF	TGTGCCAGCAGCCCAAGCGGGGGAGAGACCCAGTACTTC
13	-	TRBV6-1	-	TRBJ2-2	CASSDPNTGELFF	TGTGCCAGCAGTGACCCGAACACCGGGGAGCTGTTTTTT
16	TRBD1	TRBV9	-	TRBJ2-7	CASSVVTGQGAGEQYF	TGTGCCAGCAGCGTCGTGACAGGGCAGGGGGCGGGTGAGCAGTACTTC
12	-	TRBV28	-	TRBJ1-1	CASSLGHTEAFF	TGTGCCAGCAGTTTGGGCCACACTGAAGCTTTCTTT
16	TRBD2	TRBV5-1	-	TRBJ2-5	CASSLRAGGARETQYF	TGCGCCAGCAGCTTAAGAGCGGGAGGTGCTCGGGAGACCCAGTACTTC
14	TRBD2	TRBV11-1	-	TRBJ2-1	CASSLGLAGNEQFF	TGTGCCAGCAGCTTAGGACTAGCGGGCAATGAGCAGTTCTTC
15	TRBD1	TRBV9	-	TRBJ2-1	CASSPGQGSYNEQFF	TGTGCCAGCAGCCCGGGACAGGGTTCGTACAATGAGCAGTTCTTC
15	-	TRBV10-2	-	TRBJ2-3	CASRMRGKSADTQYF	TGCGCCAGCAGGATGAGGGGGAAGAGTGCAGATACGCAGTATTTT
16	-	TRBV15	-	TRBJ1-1	CATSRDYVGSHLQAFF	TGTGCCACCAGCAGAGATTACGTGGGAAGTCACCTCCAGGCTTTCTTT
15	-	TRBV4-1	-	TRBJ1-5	CASSQDGAGNQPQHF	TGCGCCAGCAGCCAGGATGGGGCCGGCAATCAGCCCCAGCATTTT
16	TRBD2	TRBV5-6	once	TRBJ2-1	CASSLANQREIGEQFF	TGTGCCAGCAGCTTGGCCAACCAGCGGGAGATAGGTGAGCAGTTCTTC
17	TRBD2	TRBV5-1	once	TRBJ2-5	CASSLGLAGVRQETQYF	TGCGCCAGCAGCTTGGGACTAGCGGGAGTACGGCAAGAGACCCAGTACTTC
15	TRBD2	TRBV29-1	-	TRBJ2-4	CSVVILAVAKNIQYF	TGCAGCGTTGTTATCCTAGCGGTAGCCAAAAACATTCAGTACTTC
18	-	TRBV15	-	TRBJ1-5	CATSRDATQTYSNQPQHF	TGTGCCACCAGCAGAGACGCGACACAGACTTATAGCAATCAGCCCCAGCATTTT
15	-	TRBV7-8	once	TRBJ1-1	CASSLAGVSGTEAFF	TGTGCCAGCAGCTTGGCTGGGGTTTCGGGCACTGAAGCTTTCTTT
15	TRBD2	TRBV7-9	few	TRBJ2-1	CASMQTSGSYNEQFF	TGTGCCAGCATGCAGACTAGCGGGAGTTACAATGAGCAGTTCTTC
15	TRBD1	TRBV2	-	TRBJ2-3	CASSADRGRTDTQYF	TGTGCCAGCAGCGCGGACAGGGGGCGGACAGATACGCAGTATTTT
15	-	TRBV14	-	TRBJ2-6	CASSHSSSGANVLTF	TGTGCCAGCAGCCATTCTAGCTCTGGGGCCAACGTCCTGACTTTC
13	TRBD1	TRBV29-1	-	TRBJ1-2	CSVEEGGGLGYTF	TGCAGCGTTGAAGAGGGAGGGGGCCTTGGCTACACCTTC
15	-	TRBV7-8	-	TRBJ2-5	CASSLRDHTGETQYF	TGTGCCAGCAGCTTGAGGGATCACACTGGGGAGACCCAGTACTTC
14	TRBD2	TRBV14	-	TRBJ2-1	CASSGLANYNEQFF	TGTGCCAGCAGCGGACTAGCGAATTACAATGAGCAGTTCTTC
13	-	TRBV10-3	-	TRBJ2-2	CAISESTPGELFF	TGTGCCATCAGTGAGTCGACGCCCGGGGAGCTGTTTTTT
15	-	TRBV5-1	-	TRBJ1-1	CASSLEAGRNTEAFF	TGCGCCAGCAGCTTGGAGGCTGGAAGGAACACTGAAGCTTTCTTT
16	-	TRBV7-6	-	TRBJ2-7	CASSLNQRGSPYEQYF	TGTGCCAGCAGTTTAAATCAAAGGGGAAGCCCCTACGAGCAGTACTTC
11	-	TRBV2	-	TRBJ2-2	CASSASGELFF	TGTGCCAGCAGTGCTAGCGGGGAGCTGTTTTTT
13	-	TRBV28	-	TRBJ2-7	CASRGQGGYEQYF	TGTGCCTCGCGGGGGCAGGGGGGCTACGAGCAGTACTTC
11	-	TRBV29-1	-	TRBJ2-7	CSALGVYEQYF	TGCAGCGCGCTTGGGGTCTACGAGCAGTACTTC
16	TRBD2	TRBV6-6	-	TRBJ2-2	CAHRGGAPHNTGELFF	TGTGCACATCGGGGGGGGGCTCCACATAACACCGGGGAGCTGTTTTTT
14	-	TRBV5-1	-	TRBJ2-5	CASQRSGVQETQYF	TGCGCCAGCCAGAGGTCCGGGGTACAAGAGACCCAGTACTTC
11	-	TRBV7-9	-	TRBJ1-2	CASSVGSGYTF	TGTGCCAGCAGCGTAGGAAGTGGCTACACCTTC
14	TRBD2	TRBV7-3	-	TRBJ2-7	CASSLSSGSGEQYF	TGTGCCAGCAGCTTATCTAGCGGGAGTGGAGAGCAGTACTTC
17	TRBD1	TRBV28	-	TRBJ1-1	CASSPHPTGAKSTEAFF	TGTGCCAGCAGCCCCCACCCGACAGGGGCCAAGAGCACTGAAGCTTTCTTT
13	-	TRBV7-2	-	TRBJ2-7	CASSSTANYEQYF	TGTGCCAGCAGCTCGACAGCGAACTACGAGCAGTACTTC
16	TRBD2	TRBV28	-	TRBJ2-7	CAGGTSGRPPLYEQYF	TGTGCCGGAGGGACTAGCGGGAGGCCTCCCCTCTACGAGCAGTACTTC
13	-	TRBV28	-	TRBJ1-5	CASSFGVTQPQHF	TGTGCCAGCAGTTTCGGGGTAACTCAGCCCCAGCATTTT
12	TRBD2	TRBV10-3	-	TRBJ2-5	CAIGRDQETQYF	TGTGCCATCGGGAGGGACCAAGAGACCCAGTACTTC
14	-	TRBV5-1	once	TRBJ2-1	CASSLDGGHNEQFF	TGCGCCAGCAGCTTGGATGGGGGGCACAATGAGCAGTTCTTC
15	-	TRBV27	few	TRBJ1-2	CASSLNAQSTYGYTF	TGTGCCAGCAGTTTAAACGCACAGAGCACCTATGGCTACACCTTC
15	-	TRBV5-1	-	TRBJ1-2	CASSSTPGTGYGYTF	TGCGCCAGCAGCTCTACCCCGGGGACCGGATATGGCTACACCTTC